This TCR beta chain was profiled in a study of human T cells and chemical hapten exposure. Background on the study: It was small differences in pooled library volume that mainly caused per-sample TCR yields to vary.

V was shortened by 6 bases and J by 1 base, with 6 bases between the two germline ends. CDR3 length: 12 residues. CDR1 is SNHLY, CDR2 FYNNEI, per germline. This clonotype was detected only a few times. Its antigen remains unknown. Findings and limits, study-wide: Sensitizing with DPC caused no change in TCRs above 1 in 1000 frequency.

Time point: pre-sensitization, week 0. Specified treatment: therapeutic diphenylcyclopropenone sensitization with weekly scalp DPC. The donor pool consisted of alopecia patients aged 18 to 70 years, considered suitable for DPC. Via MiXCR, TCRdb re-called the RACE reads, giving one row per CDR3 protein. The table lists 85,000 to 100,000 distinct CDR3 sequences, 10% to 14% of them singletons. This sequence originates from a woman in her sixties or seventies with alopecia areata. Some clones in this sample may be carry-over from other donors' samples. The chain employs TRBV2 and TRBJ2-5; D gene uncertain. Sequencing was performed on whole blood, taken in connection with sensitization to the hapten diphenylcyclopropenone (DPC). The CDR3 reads CASRRTQETQYF. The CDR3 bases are TGTGCCAGCAGACGGACCCAAGAGACCCAGTACTTC.